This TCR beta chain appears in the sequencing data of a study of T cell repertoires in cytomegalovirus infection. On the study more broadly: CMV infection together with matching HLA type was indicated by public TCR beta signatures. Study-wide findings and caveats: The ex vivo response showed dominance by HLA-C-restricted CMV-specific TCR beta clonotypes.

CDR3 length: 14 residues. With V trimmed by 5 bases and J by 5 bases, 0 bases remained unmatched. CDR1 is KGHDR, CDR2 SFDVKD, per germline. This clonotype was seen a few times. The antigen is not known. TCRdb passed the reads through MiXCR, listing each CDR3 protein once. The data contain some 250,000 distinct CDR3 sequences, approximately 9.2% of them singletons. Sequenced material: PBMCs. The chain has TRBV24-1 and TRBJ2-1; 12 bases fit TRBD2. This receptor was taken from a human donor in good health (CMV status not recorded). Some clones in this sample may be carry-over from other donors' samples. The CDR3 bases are TGTGCCACCAGTGGACTAGCGGGAGACAATGAGCAGTTCTTC. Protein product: CATSGLAGDNEQFF.